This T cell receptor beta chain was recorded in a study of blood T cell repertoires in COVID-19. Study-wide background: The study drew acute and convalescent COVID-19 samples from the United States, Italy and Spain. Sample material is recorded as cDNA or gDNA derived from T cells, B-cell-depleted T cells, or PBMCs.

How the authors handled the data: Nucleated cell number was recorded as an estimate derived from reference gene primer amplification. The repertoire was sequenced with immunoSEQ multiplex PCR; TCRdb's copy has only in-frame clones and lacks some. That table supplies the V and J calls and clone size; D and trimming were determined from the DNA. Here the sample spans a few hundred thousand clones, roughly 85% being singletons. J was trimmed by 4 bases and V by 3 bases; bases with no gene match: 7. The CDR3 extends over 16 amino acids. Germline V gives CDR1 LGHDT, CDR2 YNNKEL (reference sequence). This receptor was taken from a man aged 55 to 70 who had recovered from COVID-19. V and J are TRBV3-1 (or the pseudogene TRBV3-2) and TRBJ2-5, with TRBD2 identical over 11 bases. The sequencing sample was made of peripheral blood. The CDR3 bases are TGTGCCAGCAGCCACCTGGGGACTAGCGGAATAGAGACCCAGTACTTC. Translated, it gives CASSHLGTSGIETQYF.